The 23 T cell receptor beta chains below all came from one sample that was sequenced in a study of T cell clones after liver transplantation. TCRdb's table, derived via immunoSEQ multiplex PCR, lists solely in-frame clones and lacks some. There are over 50,000 clones in the sample; about 81% occur only once, and approximately 8.5% lies in the top ten. The specimen comprised CD4+ T cells from blood, sampled before liver transplant. The receptor source for this set is a human donor who received a liver transplant.

V is TRBV18 and J is TRBJ2-6, with D unresolved. CDR1 is KGHSH, CDR2 LQKENI, per germline. Between the trimmed V and J ends, which lost 2 bases and 1 base, there was a span of 6 bases. The CDR3 totals 15 residues. Written as DNA, the CDR3 is TGTGCCAGCTCACCAAGGCAATCTGGGGCCAACGTCCTGACTTTC. It specifies CASSPRQSGANVLTF.

The chain couples TRBV20-1 to TRBJ2-7; TRBD1 or TRBD2 may be the D gene (5 bases each). The CDR3 length is 11 residues. In germline, CDR1 is DFQATT, CDR2 SNEGSKA (reference sequence). CDR3 DNA sequence: TGCAGGCTCAGGGCGGGCCACGAGCAGTACTTC. Protein: CRLRAGHEQYF.

The chain carries TRBV5-5 and TRBJ1-5; 8 bases match TRBD1. V gave up 4 bases and J gave up 7 bases; unmatched junction bases: 7. Germline V gives CDR1 SGHKS, CDR2 YYEKEE (reference sequence). This CDR3 has 14 amino acids. The CDR3 DNA is TGTGCCAGCAGCCCAGGACAGGGTGGGCAGCCCCAGCATTTT. It translates to CASSPGQGGQPQHF.

The V gene is TRBV28, the J gene TRBJ2-3; tentative D call: TRBD2 (6 bases). CDR1 MDHEN and CDR2 SYDVKM come from the germline V gene. CDR3 length: 16 amino acids. Trimming removed 7 bases from V and 3 bases from J, with 20 bases in between. The CDR3 spells CASNMGGLGGTDTQYF. CDR3 coding DNA: TGTGCCAGCAACATGGGAGGACTTGGTGGGACAGATACGCAGTATTTT.

The rearrangement links TRBV6-1 to TRBJ2-7, with D possibly being TRBD1 (6 bases). The CDR3 has 14 amino acids. V was trimmed by 5 bases and J by 2 bases, leaving 13 bases between them. Germline-derived CDR1 and CDR2 are MNHNS and SASEGT. In DNA form, the CDR3 reads TGTGCCAGCAGTAGGACAGAATTAACCTACGAGCAGTACTTC. The encoded protein is CASSRTELTYEQYF.

This chain connects TRBV5-4 to TRBJ2-2, with TRBD1 matching over 12 bases. Trimming took 4 bases from V and 7 from J; bases not matched to a gene: 5. Per the germline V gene, CDR1 is SGHNT and CDR2 is YYREEE (reference sequence). This CDR3 is 15 amino acids long. The CDR3 region has the DNA TGTGCCAGCAGCCTGGGACAGGGGGCGTTCGGGGAGCTGTTTTTT. This gives the protein CASSLGQGAFGELFF. The variable domain in full, completed from reference TRBV5-4 and TRBJ2-2, reads ETGVTQSPTHLIKTRGQQVTLRCSSQSGHNTVSWYQQALGQGPQFIFQYYREEENGRGNFPPRFSGLQFPNYSSELNVNALELDDSALYLCASSLGQGAFGELFFGEGSRLTVL.

V is TRBV19 and J is TRBJ1-2; D gene ambiguous. Germline V gene data show CDR1 as LNHDA and CDR2 as SQIVND (reference sequence). V lost 6 bases and J lost 1, with 12 bases in between. There are 14 residues in the CDR3. CDR3 coding DNA: TGTGCCAGTAGGCTAACGACTGGTAACTATGGCTACACCTTC. The encoded protein is CASRLTTGNYGYTF.

CDR3 loop: CASSPWVAGTRPYEQYF. In nucleotides, the CDR3 is TGTGCCAGCAGCCCGTGGGTAGCGGGGACCCGACCCTACGAGCAGTACTTC. The chain is built from TRBV7-2 and TRBJ2-7, with 8 bases fitting TRBD2. Germline lookup yields CDR1 SGHTA and CDR2 FQGNSA. Losses at the gene ends were 5 bases for V and 2 bases for J; bases not matched to a gene: 14. CDR3 length: 17 residues.

The chain joins TRBV6-1 to TRBJ2-7; D is perhaps TRBD1 (6 bases). Germline CDR1 reads MNHNS; CDR2 reads SASEGT. The CDR3 loop spans 15 amino acids. The ends were cut back, 2 bases at V and 3 bases at J, with 14 bases in the middle. The chain's CDR3 is CASSELLGAIYEQYF. CDR3 bases: TGTGCCAGCAGTGAATTGTTGGGGGCTATCTACGAGCAGTACTTC.

This chain links TRBV2 with TRBJ1-2; 7 positions match TRBD1. Losses at the gene ends were 10 bases for V and 4 bases for J; bases not matched to a gene: 9. Germline-derived CDR1 and CDR2 are SNHLY and FYNNEI. The CDR3 length is 13 residues. The CDR3 DNA follows: TGTGCCAACTCACAGGGGCCTGGCTATGGCTACACCTTC. Amino acid sequence: CANSQGPGYGYTF.

V is TRBV4-2 and J is TRBJ2-5, with D perhaps matching TRBD2 (6 bases). Germline CDR1 is LGHNA and CDR2 is YNFKEQ. The CDR3 is made up of 15 amino acids. The germline V and J ends were trimmed by 1 base and 4 bases, with 13 bases remaining between them. CDR3 in amino acids: CASSQVAGKAETQYF. In DNA form, the CDR3 reads TGTGCCAGCAGCCAAGTGGCGGGGAAGGCAGAGACCCAGTACTTC.

The chain employs TRBV7-3 and TRBJ2-1, with unresolved D. Trimming removed 3 bases from V and 0 bases from J, with 9 bases in between. The CDR3 extends over 15 amino acids. Per germline, CDR1 SGHTA and CDR2 FQGTGA. In nucleotides, the CDR3 is TGTGCCAGCAGCTTGGACCGCAGCTCCTACAATGAGCAGTTCTTC. Translation: CASSLDRSSYNEQFF.

The chain is built from TRBV14 and TRBJ1-1; tentatively, D is TRBD1 (5 bases). V dropped 1 base and J dropped 3 bases, with 18 bases sitting between them. Germline CDR1 and CDR2: SGHDN and FVKESK. The CDR3 consists of 17 residues. The CDR3 sequence: CASSQAMVWGDYTEAFF. CDR3 in DNA: TGTGCCAGCAGCCAAGCCATGGTATGGGGGGATTACACTGAAGCTTTCTTT.

The gene calls are TRBV6-5 and TRBJ1-2, with D possibly matching TRBD1 (6 bases). Germline V lookup: CDR1 MNHEY, CDR2 SVGAGI. V was shortened by 5 bases and J by 4 bases, with 11 bases between the two germline ends. The CDR3 has 13 residues. The DNA for the CDR3 is TGTGCCAGCAGTCGGGACATCTCCTATGGCTACACCTTC. Translation: CASSRDISYGYTF.

This sequence joins TRBV4-3 and TRBJ2-3, with 7 bases identical to TRBD1. CDR3 size: 16 residues. V dropped 0 bases and J dropped 2; count of bases not matched to a gene: 5. Germline CDR1 is LGHNA and CDR2 is YSLEER. The chain's CDR3 is CASSQDKGQNTDTQYF. Here the CDR3 DNA reads TGCGCCAGCAGCCAAGATAAGGGACAGAACACAGATACGCAGTATTTT.

The rearrangement links TRBV29-1 to TRBJ1-4, with 7 bases lining up with TRBD1. There are 15 residues in the CDR3. J lost 14 bases, V lost 7 bases, and 22 bases had no gene match. Germline CDR1 reads SQVTM; CDR2 reads ANQGSEA. In DNA form, the CDR3 reads TGCAGCGCTCTCCGCCCCGGGACAGAGAGGAGTAGGCTGTTTTTT. Residues: CSALRPGTERSRLFF. The variable domain in full, with the rest retrieved from reference TRBV29-1 and TRBJ1-4, is SAVISQKPSRDICQRGTSLTIQCQVDSQVTMMFWYRQQPGQSLTLIATANQGSEATYESGFVIDKFPISRPNLTFSTLTVSNMSPEDSSIYLCSALRPGTERSRLFFGSGTQLSVL.

J is TRBJ1-5 and V is TRBV5-6, with 10 bases lining up with TRBD1. The ends lost 4 bases at V and 2 bases at J; junction bases unmatched: 15. Per germline, CDR1 SGHDT and CDR2 YYEEEE. The CDR3 spans 19 residues. CDR3: CASSTPTGGAVVCNQPQHF. The CDR3 nucleotides are TGTGCCAGCAGCACCCCGACAGGGGGCGCGGTCGTATGCAATCAGCCCCAGCATTTT.

V gene TRBV27 combines with J gene TRBJ2-7; TRBD1 aligns across 9 bases. V dropped 7 bases and J dropped 3; count of bases not matched to a gene: 10. The V gene's germline CDR1 is MNHEY and CDR2 SMNVEV (reference sequence). CDR3 length: 15 amino acids. The CDR3 loop is CASNDRPGQGYEQYF. The CDR3 bases are TGTGCCAGCAACGACCGACCGGGACAGGGCTACGAGCAGTACTTC.

The chain links TRBV30 to TRBJ1-4; 7 bases are a match to TRBD1. J was trimmed by 2 bases and V by 7 bases; bases with no gene match: 4. The CDR3 extends over 13 amino acids. Germline loops: CDR1 GTSNPN, CDR2 SVGIG (reference sequence). CDR3 residues: CASRGATNEKLFF. The CDR3 DNA is TGTGCCTCCAGGGGGGCGACTAATGAAAAACTGTTTTTT. Variable domain in full (rest from reference TRBV30 and TRBJ1-4): SQTIHQWPATLVQPVGSPLSLECTVEGTSNPNLYWYRQAAGRGLQLLFYSVGIGQISSEVPQNLSASRPQDRQFILSSKKLLLSDSGFYLCASRGATNEKLFFGSGTQLSVL.

V is TRBV30 and J is TRBJ1-1; D gene ambiguous. CDR1 and CDR2 (germline): GTSNPN, SVGIG (reference sequence). CDR3 length: 11 residues. V gave up 4 bases and J gave up 3 bases, with 6 bases separating them. CDR3 DNA: TGTGCCTGGAAGCGGGACACTGAAGCTTTCTTT. Translating gives CAWKRDTEAFF.

This chain uses TRBV5-4 with TRBJ2-5; the match to TRBD1 covers 8 bases. The J segment lost 4 bases and the V segment lost 2 bases, leaving 7 bases of the junction unmatched. The CDR3 length is 15 residues. Germline-derived CDR1 and CDR2 are SGHNT and YYREEE (reference sequence). The CDR3 DNA sequence: TGTGCCAGCAGCTTAAAGGACAGGGAGACAGAGACCCAGTACTTC. It codes for CASSLKDRETETQYF.

The chain links TRBV7-9 to TRBJ2-5, with no clear D. This CDR3 is built from 16 residues. Trimming removed 2 bases from V and 2 bases from J, with 15 bases in between. Germline CDR1 SEHNR, CDR2 FQNEAQ (reference sequence). CDR3 sequence (DNA): TGTGCCAGCAGCTTATTGCTAGGATCGGGTCAAGAGACCCAGTACTTC. Translating gives CASSLLLGSGQETQYF.

CDR3 DNA sequence: TGTGCCAGCAGGACGCCTAGCGGGATTGGTGAGCAGTTCTTC. Its protein product is CASRTPSGIGEQFF. The chain links TRBV2 to TRBJ2-1; 9 bases agree with TRBD2. This CDR3 has 14 amino acids. V lost 6 bases, J lost 9 bases, and 9 bases stayed unmatched. Germline CDR1 SNHLY, CDR2 FYNNEI.